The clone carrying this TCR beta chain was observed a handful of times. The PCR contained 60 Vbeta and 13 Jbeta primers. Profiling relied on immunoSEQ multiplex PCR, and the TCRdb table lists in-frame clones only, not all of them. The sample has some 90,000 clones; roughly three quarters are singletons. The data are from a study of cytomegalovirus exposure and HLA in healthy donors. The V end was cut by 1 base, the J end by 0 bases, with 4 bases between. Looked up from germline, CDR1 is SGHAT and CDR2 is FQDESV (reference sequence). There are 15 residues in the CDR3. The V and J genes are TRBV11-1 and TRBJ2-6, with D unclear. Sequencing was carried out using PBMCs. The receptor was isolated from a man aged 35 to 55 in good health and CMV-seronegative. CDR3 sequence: CASSLVHSGANVLTF. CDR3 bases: TGTGCCAGCAGCTTAGTACACTCTGGGGCCAACGTCCTGACTTTC.